The source of this TCR beta chain is a study of T cells in Graves' hyperthyroidism and ophthalmopathy. RNA transcripts served as the template for amplifying TCR beta CDR3 regions. First-round RT-PCR of the TCR CDR3 relied on the HTBI primer set. TCRdb re-called the multiplex PCR reads with MiXCR, one entry per CDR3 protein. The data hold hundreds of thousands of distinct CDR3 sequences, with roughly 40% observed a single time. The V gene end was trimmed by 10 bases and the J gene end by 2 bases; junction bases not matched to a gene: 6. Germline CDR1 and CDR2: SNHLY and FYNNEI. The CDR3 runs to 14 residues.

Sequences were obtained from blood. The chain has TRBV2 and TRBJ2-3, with 10 bases matching TRBD2. This clonotype originated in a man younger than 30 with Graves' hyperthyroidism. The CDR3 loop reads CAIQREGPTDTQYF. The CDR3 region has the DNA TGTGCCATTCAGCGGGAGGGACCCACAGATACGCAGTATTTT.